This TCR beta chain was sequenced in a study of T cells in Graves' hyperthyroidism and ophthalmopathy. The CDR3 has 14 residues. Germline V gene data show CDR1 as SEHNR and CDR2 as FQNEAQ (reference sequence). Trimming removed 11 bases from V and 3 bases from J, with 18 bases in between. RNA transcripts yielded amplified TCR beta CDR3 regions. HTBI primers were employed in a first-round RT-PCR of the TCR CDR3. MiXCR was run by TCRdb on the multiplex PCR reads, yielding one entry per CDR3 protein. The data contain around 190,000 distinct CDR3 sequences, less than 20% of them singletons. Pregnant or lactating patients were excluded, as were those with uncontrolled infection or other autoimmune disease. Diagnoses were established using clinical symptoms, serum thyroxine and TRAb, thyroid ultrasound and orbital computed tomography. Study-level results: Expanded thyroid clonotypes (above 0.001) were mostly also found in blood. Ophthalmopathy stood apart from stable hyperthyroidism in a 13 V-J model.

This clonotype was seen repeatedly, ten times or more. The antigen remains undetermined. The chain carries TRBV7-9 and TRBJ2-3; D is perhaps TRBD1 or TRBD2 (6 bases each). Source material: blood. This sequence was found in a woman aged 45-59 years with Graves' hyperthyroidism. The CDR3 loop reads CAGDRGEMTDTQYF. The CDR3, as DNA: TGTGCCGGGGATAGGGGGGAAATGACAGATACGCAGTATTTT.